The clone carrying this TCR beta chain has only a few counts. What it binds is not known. This specimen belongs to a study of T cell repertoires in cytomegalovirus infection. Study overall: A matching HLA type, together with CMV infection, was signaled by public TCR beta signatures.

Germline V gene data show CDR1 as SQVTM and CDR2 as ANQGSEA. This CDR3 is 14 amino acids long. V dropped 0 bases and J dropped 0 bases, with 8 bases sitting between them. TCRdb itself ran the reads through MiXCR, one entry per CDR3 protein. The sample holds 70,000 to 95,000 distinct CDR3 sequences, 29% seen once. The chain combines TRBV29-1 with TRBJ1-2; D unresolved. The TCR originated in a human donor in good health (CMV status not recorded). Some clones in this sample may be carry-over from other donors' samples. The sequences come from CD8+ T cells from cultured PBMCs, collected from culture after CMV antigen stimulation. CDR3 sequence reads: CSVEDKWSNYGYTF. The CDR3 DNA follows: TGCAGCGTTGAAGATAAGTGGTCTAACTATGGCTACACCTTC. Full variable domain (rest looked up from reference TRBV29-1 and TRBJ1-2): SAVISQKPSRDICQRGTSLTIQCQVDSQVTMMFWYRQQPGQSLTLIATANQGSEATYESGFVIDKFPISRPNLTFSTLTVSNMSPEDSSIYLCSVEDKWSNYGYTFGSGTRLTVV.